The 17 T cell receptor beta chains presented below share a single source sample, sequenced in a study of siplizumab effects on memory and regulatory T cells. This table comes from immunoSEQ multiplex PCR, and its TCRdb copy is limited to in-frame clones, with some not included. The sample has tens of thousands of clones, 93% seen once. Sequenced: CD8+ T cells sorted from blood. The source is a human donor in good health.

V and J are TRBV27 and TRBJ2-7; unclear D gene. Deletions cut 2 bases from V and 2 bases from J, with 10 bases between. CDR1 and CDR2 (germline): MNHEY, SMNVEV (reference sequence). This CDR3 is built from 14 residues. CDR3 DNA sequence: TGTGCCAGCAGTTTAACTCCGCAAGCCTACGAGCAGTACTTC. This gives the protein CASSLTPQAYEQYF.

The chain has TRBV29-1 and TRBJ1-2; D is possibly TRBD1 (5 bases). The CDR3 is made up of 11 amino acids. Germline CDR1 is SQVTM and CDR2 is ANQGSEA. The V and J ends lost 5 bases and 1 base respectively, with 5 bases between them. The CDR3 region is CSVRGNYGYTF. The DNA of the CDR3 is TGCAGCGTTAGGGGTAACTATGGCTACACCTTC.

This chain links TRBV9 with TRBJ1-2; TRBD1 matches 7 bases. The V gene's germline CDR1 is SGDLS and CDR2 YYNGEE. This CDR3 is built from 18 residues. V lost 0 bases, J lost 6 bases, and 17 bases stayed unmatched. CDR3 sequence: CASSVVLGTDPRRDGYTF. The CDR3 DNA follows: TGTGCCAGCAGCGTAGTTTTGGGGACAGACCCCAGAAGGGATGGCTACACCTTC.

The genes are TRBV7-9 and TRBJ1-2; D perhaps matches TRBD1 (5 bases). Between the trimmed V and J ends, which lost 5 bases and 0 bases, there was a span of 10 bases. This CDR3 is 14 amino acids long. Germline-derived CDR1 and CDR2 are SEHNR and FQNEAQ (reference sequence). CDR3 amino acids: CASSQTAANYGYTF. The CDR3 region has the DNA TGTGCCAGCAGCCAGACAGCAGCTAACTATGGCTACACCTTC.

This sequence joins TRBV2 and TRBJ2-1; the D is unclear. V lost 3 bases to trimming and J lost 6 bases, with 15 bases between them. CDR1 and CDR2 from the germline V gene are SNHLY and FYNNEI. CDR3 length equals 15 residues. DNA for the CDR3: TGTGCCAGCAGTGAGCAGAGCCTGGGGTGCAATGAGCAGTTCTTC. Translation gives CASSEQSLGCNEQFF.

V gene TRBV14 combines with J gene TRBJ1-6, with 10 nucleotides matching TRBD1. The CDR3 sequence is 14 residues long. After removal of 6 bases from V and 7 bases from J, the junction contained 3 bases not matched to a gene. Germline loops: CDR1 SGHDN, CDR2 FVKESK. CDR3 in DNA: TGTGCCAGCAGGCCGGGACAGGGGAATTCACCCCTCCACTTT. Its protein product is CASRPGQGNSPLHF.

Comments on this clone: This specimen includes other DNA sequences encoding the same CDR3. The chain links TRBV27 to TRBJ2-7, with 8 positions matching TRBD1. The CDR3 is 13 amino acids. Trimming took 3 bases from V and 5 from J; bases not matched to a gene: 3. Germline CDR1 reads MNHEY; CDR2 reads SMNVEV (reference sequence). The CDR3 reads CASSFSGGNEQYF. In DNA, the CDR3 is TGTGCCAGCAGTTTTTCAGGGGGCAACGAGCAGTACTTC.

This chain links TRBV13 with TRBJ2-1; D is unresolved. The germline V gene encodes CDR1 PRHDT and CDR2 FYEKMQ (reference sequence). This CDR3 is 11 amino acids long. V shed 4 bases and J shed 7 bases, with 5 bases lying between them. CDR3 loop: CASSSGNEQFF. As DNA, the CDR3 is TGTGCCAGCAGCTCCGGGAATGAGCAGTTCTTC.

A few counts support this clone. The chain combines TRBV30 with TRBJ1-1; D not resolved. V was pared by 4 bases and J by 0 bases, with 3 bases between. Looked up from germline, CDR1 is GTSNPN and CDR2 is SVGIG (reference sequence). CDR3 size: 11 residues. This chain's CDR3 is CAWIVNTEAFF. The CDR3 DNA follows: TGTGCCTGGATCGTGAACACTGAAGCTTTCTTT.

This clone was seen just once. J is TRBJ1-2 and V is TRBV27, with 10 positions matching TRBD1. The trim removed 6 bases at V and 4 bases at J, leaving 8 bases unmatched. The germline CDR1 and CDR2 sequences are MNHEY and SMNVEV (reference sequence). The CDR3 is 15 amino acids. CDR3 sequence: CASRTGTGAIYGYTF. The CDR3 DNA reads TGTGCCAGCAGAACCGGGACAGGGGCGATCTATGGCTACACCTTC.

The chain combines TRBV7-2 with TRBJ2-2; unclear D gene. Germline loops: CDR1 SGHTA, CDR2 FQGNSA. This CDR3 is built from 15 residues. Trimming left V 5 bases short and J 7 bases short, with 17 bases between. Written as DNA, the CDR3 is TGTGCCAGCAGCCCCCACCTCCCTGCGGACGGGGAGCTGTTTTTT. It yields the protein CASSPHLPADGELFF.

The chain's CDR3 is CASSIPGQGTGANVLTF. The CDR3 region has the DNA TGTGCCAGCAGCATTCCGGGACAGGGAACTGGGGCCAACGTCCTGACTTTC. J is TRBJ2-6 and V is TRBV7-9, with 9 positions matching TRBD1. J gave up 2 bases and V 5 bases, and 7 bases lay outside the gene matches. The CDR3 has 17 residues. Germline values: CDR1 SEHNR, CDR2 FQNEAQ (reference sequence).

V usage is TRBV12-5 and J usage is TRBJ2-7; possibly TRBD2 for D (6 bases). Germline loops: CDR1 LGHNT, CDR2 FRNRAP. CDR3 length: 15 amino acids. Trimming removed 4 bases at V and 0 bases at J, with 13 bases between. DNA for the CDR3: TGTGCTAGTGGTTGGGGGACTGCAGTCTCCTACGAGCAGTACTTC. Translation: CASGWGTAVSYEQYF.

V gene TRBV11-2 combines with J gene TRBJ2-7; a weak D match, TRBD1 (5 bases). The germline V gene encodes CDR1 SGHAT and CDR2 FQNNGV. The CDR3 spans 13 residues. V lost 5 bases and J lost 2, with 10 bases in between. The CDR3, as DNA: TGTGCCAGCAGCACCAGGGCCGCCTACGAGCAGTACTTC. This translates into CASSTRAAYEQYF.

The chain recombines TRBV6-6 with TRBJ1-4, with 9 bases that match TRBD1. CDR1 is MNHNY, CDR2 SVGAGI, per germline (reference sequence). The ends lost 6 bases at V and 2 bases at J; junction bases unmatched: 4. The CDR3 is 15 residues long. The CDR3: CASRDGTGTNEKLFF. The CDR3, as DNA: TGTGCCAGCAGAGATGGGACAGGGACTAATGAAAAACTGTTTTTT.

With respect to this clone: A read error may account for a junction end that differs from germline. The chain carries TRBV5-1 and TRBJ1-1; D is unclear. This CDR3 is 13 amino acids long. Germline CDR1 is SGHRS and CDR2 is YFSETQ. The CDR3 is CASSVWVNTEAFF. CDR3 in DNA: TGTGCCAGCAGCGTGTGGGTGAATACTGAAGCTTTCTTT.

The chain links TRBV7-8 to TRBJ1-4; the D is unclear. V lost 5 bases, J lost 4 bases, and 14 bases lay in between. This CDR3 spans 15 amino acids. The germline V gene encodes CDR1 SGHVS and CDR2 FQNEAQ. This CDR3 is CASSTPRGGNEKLFF. In nucleotides, the CDR3 is TGTGCCAGCAGCACCCCTCGGGGTGGTAATGAAAAACTGTTTTTT.